This TCR beta chain was sequenced for a study of blood T cells in healthy people across ages. This clonotype was seen once. For the second PCR, which ran for roughly 7 to 11 cycles, a sample-barcoded 5' primer and a J-beta primer mix were used. Each CDR3 protein gets one entry after TCRdb re-called the 5' RACE reads with MiXCR. The sample holds roughly 930,000 distinct CDR3 sequences, 40% to 60% seen once. V gave up 5 bases and J gave up 4 bases, with 15 bases separating them. CDR1 is DFQATT, CDR2 SNEGSKA, per germline (reference sequence). The CDR3 totals 14 residues. This receptor was taken from a man aged 25 to 40 in good health. The rearrangement links TRBV20-1 to TRBJ1-5, with a possible D match to TRBD1 (6 bases). Sequences were obtained from blood. As DNA, the CDR3 is TGCAGTGCTTGGGGGGCGGACATAAATCAGCCCCAGCATTTT. Translated, it gives CSAWGADINQPQHF.